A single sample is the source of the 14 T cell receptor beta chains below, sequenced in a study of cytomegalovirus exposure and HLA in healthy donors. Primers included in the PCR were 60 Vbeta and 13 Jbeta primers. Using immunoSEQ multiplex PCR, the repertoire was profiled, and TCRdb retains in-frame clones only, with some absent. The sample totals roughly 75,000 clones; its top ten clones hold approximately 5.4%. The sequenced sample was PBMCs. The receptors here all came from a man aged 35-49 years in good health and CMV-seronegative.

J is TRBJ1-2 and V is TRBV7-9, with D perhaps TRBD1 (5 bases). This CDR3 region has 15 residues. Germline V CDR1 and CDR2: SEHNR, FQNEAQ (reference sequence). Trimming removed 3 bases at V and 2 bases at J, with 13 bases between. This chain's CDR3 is CASSFLQGLNYGYTF. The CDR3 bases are TGTGCCAGCAGCTTTCTCCAGGGATTAAACTATGGCTACACCTTC.

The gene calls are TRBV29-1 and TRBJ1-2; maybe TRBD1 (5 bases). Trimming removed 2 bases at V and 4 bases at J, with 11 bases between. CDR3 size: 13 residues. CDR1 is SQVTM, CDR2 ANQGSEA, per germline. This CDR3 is CSVEPMGGYGYTF. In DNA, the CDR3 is TGCAGCGTTGAACCGATGGGGGGCTATGGCTACACCTTC.

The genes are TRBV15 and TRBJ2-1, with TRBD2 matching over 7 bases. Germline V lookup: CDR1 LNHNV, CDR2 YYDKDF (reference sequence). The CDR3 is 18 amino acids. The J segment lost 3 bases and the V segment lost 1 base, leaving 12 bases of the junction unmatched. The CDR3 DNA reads TGTGCCACCAGCAGAGGTCGGGGGGTTTACACAGACTACAATGAGCAGTTCTTC. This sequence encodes CATSRGRGVYTDYNEQFF.

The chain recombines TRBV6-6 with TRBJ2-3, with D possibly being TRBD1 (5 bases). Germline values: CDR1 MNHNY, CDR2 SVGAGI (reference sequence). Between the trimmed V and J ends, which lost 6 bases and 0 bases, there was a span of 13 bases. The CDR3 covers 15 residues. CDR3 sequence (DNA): TGTGCCAGCAGCCCAACAGGAGCGAGCACAGATACGCAGTATTTT. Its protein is CASSPTGASTDTQYF.

The CDR3: CAISGHSGNTIYF. CDR3 in DNA: TGTGCCATCAGTGGACACTCTGGAAACACCATATATTTT. The rearrangement joins TRBV10-3 to TRBJ1-3; D not resolved. Trimming removed 4 bases from V and 0 bases from J, with 4 bases in between. The CDR3 spans 13 residues. CDR1 ENHRY and CDR2 SYGVKD come from the germline V gene.

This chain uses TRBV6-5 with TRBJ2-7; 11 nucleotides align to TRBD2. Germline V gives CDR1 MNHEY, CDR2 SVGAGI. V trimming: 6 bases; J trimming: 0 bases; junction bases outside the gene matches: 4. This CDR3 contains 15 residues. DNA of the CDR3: TGTGCCAGCAGCCTTACTAGCGGGGGCTCCTACGAGCAGTACTTC. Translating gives CASSLTSGGSYEQYF.

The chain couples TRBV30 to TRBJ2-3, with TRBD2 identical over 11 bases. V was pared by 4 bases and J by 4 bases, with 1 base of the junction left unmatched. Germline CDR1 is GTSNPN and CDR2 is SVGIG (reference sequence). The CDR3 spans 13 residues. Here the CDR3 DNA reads TGTGCCTGGACTAGCGGGGGGTCAGATACGCAGTATTTT. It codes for CAWTSGGSDTQYF.

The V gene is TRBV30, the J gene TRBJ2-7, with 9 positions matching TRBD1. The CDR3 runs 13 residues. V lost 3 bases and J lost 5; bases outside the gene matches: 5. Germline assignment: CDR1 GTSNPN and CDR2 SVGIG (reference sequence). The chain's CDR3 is CAWRQGAKHEQYF. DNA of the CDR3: TGTGCCTGGAGACAGGGGGCGAAACACGAGCAGTACTTC.

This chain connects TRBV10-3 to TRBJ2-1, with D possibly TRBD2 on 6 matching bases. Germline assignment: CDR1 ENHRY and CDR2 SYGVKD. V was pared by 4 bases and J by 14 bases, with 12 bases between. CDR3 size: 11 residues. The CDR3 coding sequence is TGTGCCATCAGTGGGCGGGGTTGGAAGTTCTTC. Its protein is CAISGRGWKFF.

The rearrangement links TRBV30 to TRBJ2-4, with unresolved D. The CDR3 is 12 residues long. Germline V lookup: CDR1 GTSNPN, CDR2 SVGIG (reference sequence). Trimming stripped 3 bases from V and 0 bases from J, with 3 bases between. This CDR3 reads CAWSRAKNIQYF. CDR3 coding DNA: TGTGCCTGGAGCCGAGCCAAAAACATTCAGTACTTC.

The CDR3 coding sequence is TGTGCCAGCGGGGGTCGCGGGGGCAGTGTCATGAACACTGAAGCTTTCTTT. As protein: CASGGRGGSVMNTEAFF. The rearrangement uses TRBV2 and TRBJ1-1; weak D call: TRBD1 (6 bases). This CDR3 has 17 amino acids. V lost 8 bases and J lost 0, with 22 bases in between. Germline CDR1 is SNHLY and CDR2 is FYNNEI.

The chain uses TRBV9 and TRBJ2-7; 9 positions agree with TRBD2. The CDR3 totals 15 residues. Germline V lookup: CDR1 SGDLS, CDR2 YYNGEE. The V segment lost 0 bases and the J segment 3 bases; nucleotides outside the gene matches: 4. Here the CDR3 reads CASSVEASGDYEQYF. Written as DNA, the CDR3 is TGTGCCAGCAGCGTAGAGGCTAGCGGGGACTACGAGCAGTACTTC.

In DNA, the CDR3 is TGTGCCAGCAGCCAAGGTATCGGGACAGCTTACGAGCAGTACTTC. Translating gives CASSQGIGTAYEQYF. The chain couples TRBV14 to TRBJ2-7; TRBD1 matches 7 bases. CDR1 and CDR2 (germline): SGHDN, FVKESK. The CDR3 runs 15 residues. With 1 base clipped from V and 4 bases from J, the junction kept 7 bases outside the gene matches. The full variable domain, rest sourced from reference TRBV14 and TRBJ2-7, is EAGVTQFPSHSVIEKGQTVTLRCDPISGHDNLYWYRRVMGKEIKFLLHFVKESKQDESGMPNNRFLAERTGGTYSTLKVQPAELEDSGVYFCASSQGIGTAYEQYFGPGTRLTVT.

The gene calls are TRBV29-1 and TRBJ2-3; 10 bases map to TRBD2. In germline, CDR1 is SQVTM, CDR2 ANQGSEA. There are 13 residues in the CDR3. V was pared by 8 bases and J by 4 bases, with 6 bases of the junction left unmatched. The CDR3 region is CSTSSGSSDTQYF. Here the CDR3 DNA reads TGCAGCACCTCTAGCGGGAGTTCAGATACGCAGTATTTT.